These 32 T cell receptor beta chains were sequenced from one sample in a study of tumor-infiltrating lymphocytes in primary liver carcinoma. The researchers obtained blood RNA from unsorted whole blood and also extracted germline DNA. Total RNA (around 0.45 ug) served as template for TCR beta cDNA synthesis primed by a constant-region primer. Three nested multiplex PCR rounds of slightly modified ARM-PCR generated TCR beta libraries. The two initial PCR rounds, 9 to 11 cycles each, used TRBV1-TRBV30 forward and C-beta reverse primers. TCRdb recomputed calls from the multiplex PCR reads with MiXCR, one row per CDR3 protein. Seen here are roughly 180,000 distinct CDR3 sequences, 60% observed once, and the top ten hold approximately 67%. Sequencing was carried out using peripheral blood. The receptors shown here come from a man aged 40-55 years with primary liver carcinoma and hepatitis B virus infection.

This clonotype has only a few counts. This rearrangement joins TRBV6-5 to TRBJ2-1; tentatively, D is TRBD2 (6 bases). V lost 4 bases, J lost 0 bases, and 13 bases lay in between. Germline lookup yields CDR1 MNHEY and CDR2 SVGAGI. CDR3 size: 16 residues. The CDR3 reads CASSSPVGSSYNEQFF. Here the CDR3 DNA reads TGTGCCAGCAGTTCACCAGTCGGGAGCTCCTACAATGAGCAGTTCTTC.

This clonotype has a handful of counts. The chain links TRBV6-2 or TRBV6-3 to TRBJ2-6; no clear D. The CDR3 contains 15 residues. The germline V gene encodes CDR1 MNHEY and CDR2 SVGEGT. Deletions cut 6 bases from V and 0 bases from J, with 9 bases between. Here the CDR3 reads CASRDGSSGANVLTF. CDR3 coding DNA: TGTGCCAGCAGGGACGGTTCCTCTGGGGCCAACGTCCTGACTTTC.

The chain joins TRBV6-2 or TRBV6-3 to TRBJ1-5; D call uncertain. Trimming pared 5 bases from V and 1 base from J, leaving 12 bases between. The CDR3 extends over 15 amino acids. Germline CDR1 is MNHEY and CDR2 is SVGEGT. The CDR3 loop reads CASSLRVGSNQPQHF. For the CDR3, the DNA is TGTGCCAGCAGTCTAAGAGTGGGGAGCAATCAGCCCCAGCATTTT.

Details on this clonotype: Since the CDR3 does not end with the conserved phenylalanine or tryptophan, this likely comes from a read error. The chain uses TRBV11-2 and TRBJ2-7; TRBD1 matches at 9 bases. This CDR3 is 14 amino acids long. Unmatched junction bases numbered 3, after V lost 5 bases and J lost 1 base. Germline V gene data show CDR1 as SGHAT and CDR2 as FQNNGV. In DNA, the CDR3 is TGTGCCAGCAGCACGGGGACAGGGTCCTACGAGCAGTACTTG. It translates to CASSTGTGSYEQYL.

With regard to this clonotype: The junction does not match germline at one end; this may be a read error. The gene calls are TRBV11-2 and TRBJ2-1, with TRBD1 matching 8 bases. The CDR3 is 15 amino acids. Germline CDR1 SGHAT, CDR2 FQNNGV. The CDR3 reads CASSPSGTGYNDQFF. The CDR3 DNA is TGTGCCAGCAGCCCTTCCGGGACAGGCTACAATGATCAGTTCTTC. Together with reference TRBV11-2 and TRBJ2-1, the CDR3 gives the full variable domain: EAGVAQSPRYKIIEKRQSVAFWCNPISGHATLYWYQQILGQGPKLLIQFQNNGVVDDSQLPKDRFSAERLKGVDSTLKIQPAKLEDSAVYLCASSPSGTGYNDQFFGPGTRLTVL.

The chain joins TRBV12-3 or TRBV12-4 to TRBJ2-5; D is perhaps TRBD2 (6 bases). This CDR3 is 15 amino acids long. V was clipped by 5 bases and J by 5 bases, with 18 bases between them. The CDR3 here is CASSGRVVGGETQYF. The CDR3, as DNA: TGTGCCAGCAGTGGACGGGTAGTCGGAGGGGAGACCCAGTACTTC.

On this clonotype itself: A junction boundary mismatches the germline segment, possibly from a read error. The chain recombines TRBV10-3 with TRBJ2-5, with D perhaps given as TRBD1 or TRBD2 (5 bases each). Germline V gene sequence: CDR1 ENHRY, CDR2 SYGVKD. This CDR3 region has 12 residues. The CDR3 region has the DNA TGCGCCATCGGGACGGGCCAACAGACCCAGTACTTC. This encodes CAIGTGQQTQYF.

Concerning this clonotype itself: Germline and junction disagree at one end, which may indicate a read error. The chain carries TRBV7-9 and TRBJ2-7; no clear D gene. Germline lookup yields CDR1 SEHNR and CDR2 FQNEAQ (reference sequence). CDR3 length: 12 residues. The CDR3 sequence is CVSSHSPGEQYF. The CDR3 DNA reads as TGTGTCAGCAGCCATTCCCCAGGCGAGCAGTACTTC. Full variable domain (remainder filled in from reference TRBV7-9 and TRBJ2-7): DTGVSQNPRHKITKRGQNVTFRCDPISEHNRLYWYRQTLGQGPEFLTYFQNEAQLEKSRLLSDRFSAERPKGSFSTLEIQRTEQGDSAMYLCVSSHSPGEQYFGPGTRLTVT.

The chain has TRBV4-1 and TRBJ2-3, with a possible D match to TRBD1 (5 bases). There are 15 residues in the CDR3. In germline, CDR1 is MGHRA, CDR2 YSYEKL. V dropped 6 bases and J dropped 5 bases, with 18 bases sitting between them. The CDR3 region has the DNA TGCGCCAGCAGTAGGCGGAAGGGCCAGGGAGATACGCAGTATTTT. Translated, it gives CASSRRKGQGDTQYF.

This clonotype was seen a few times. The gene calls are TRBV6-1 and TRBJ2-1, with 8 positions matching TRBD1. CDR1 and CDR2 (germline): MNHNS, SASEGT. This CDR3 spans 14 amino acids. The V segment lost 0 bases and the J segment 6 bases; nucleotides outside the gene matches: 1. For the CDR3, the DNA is TGTGCCAGCAGTGAAGCCGGGACAGGCAATGAGCAGTTCTTC. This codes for CASSEAGTGNEQFF.

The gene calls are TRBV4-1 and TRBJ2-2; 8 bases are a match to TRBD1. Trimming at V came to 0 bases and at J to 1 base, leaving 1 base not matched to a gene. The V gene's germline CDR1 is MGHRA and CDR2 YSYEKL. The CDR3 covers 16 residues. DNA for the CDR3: TGCGCCAGCAGCCAAGAAGGACAGGGGAACACCGGGGAGCTGTTTTTT. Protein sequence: CASSQEGQGNTGELFF.

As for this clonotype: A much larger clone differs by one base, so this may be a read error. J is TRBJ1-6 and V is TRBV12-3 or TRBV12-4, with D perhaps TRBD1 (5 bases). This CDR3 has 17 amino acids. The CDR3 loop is CVSSSRQPSSYNSPLHF. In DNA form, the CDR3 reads TGTGTCAGCAGTTCAAGACAGCCTAGCTCCTATAATTCACCCCTCCACTTT.

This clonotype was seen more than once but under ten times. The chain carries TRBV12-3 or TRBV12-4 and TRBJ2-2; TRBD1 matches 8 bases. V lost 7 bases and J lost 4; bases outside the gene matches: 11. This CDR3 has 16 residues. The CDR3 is CASTPDRVVPTGELFF. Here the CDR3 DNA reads TGTGCCAGCACCCCGGACAGGGTCGTACCCACCGGGGAGCTGTTTTTT.

This CDR3 reads CASSIRGSQPQHF. In DNA, the CDR3 is TGTGCCAGTAGTATCAGGGGAAGTCAGCCCCAGCATTTT. This rearrangement joins TRBV19 to TRBJ1-5, with D perhaps matching TRBD1 (6 bases). The CDR3 length is 13 residues. Germline assignment: CDR1 LNHDA and CDR2 SQIVND (reference sequence). V lost 3 bases to trimming and J lost 6 bases, with 9 bases between them.

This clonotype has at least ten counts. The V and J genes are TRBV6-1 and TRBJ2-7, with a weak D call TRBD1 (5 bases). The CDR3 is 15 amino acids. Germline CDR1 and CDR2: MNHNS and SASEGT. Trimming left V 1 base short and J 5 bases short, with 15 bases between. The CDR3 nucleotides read TGTGCCAGCAGTGAAGGAGGCAGGGAAAACGACGAGCAGTACTTC. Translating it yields CASSEGGRENDEQYF.

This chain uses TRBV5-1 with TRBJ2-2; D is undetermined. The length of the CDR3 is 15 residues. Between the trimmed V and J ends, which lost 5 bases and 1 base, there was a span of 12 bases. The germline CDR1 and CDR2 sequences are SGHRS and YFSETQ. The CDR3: CASRPDSMNTGELFF. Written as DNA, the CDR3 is TGCGCCAGCAGACCCGACTCGATGAACACCGGGGAGCTGTTTTTT.

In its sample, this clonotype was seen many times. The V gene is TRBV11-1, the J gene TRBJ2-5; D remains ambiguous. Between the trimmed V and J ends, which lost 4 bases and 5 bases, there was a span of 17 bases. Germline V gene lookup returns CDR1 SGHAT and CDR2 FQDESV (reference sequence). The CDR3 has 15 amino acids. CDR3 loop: CASSSSGSSQETQYF. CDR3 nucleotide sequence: TGTGCCAGCAGCTCCTCCGGGTCCTCTCAGGAGACCCAGTACTTC. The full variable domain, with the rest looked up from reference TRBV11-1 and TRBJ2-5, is EAEVAQSPRYKITEKSQAVAFWCDPISGHATLYWYRQILGQGPELLVQFQDESVVDDSQLPKDRFSAERLKGVDSTLKIQPAELGDSAMYLCASSSSGSSQETQYFGPGTRLLVL.

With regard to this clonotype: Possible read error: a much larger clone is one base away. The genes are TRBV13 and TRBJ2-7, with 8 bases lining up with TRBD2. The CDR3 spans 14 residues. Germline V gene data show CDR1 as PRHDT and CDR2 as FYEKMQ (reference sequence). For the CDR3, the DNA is TGTGCCAGAAGCTCCGGGACTAGGTCCTACGAGCAGTACTTC. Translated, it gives CARSSGTRSYEQYF.

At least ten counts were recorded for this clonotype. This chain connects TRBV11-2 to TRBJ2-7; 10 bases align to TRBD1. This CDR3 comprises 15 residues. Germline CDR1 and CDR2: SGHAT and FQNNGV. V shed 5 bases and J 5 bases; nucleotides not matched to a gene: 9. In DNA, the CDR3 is TGTGCCAGCAGCGACGCCGGGACAGGGGACCACGAGCAGTACTTC. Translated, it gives CASSDAGTGDHEQYF. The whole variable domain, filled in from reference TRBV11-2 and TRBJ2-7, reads EAGVAQSPRYKIIEKRQSVAFWCNPISGHATLYWYQQILGQGPKLLIQFQNNGVVDDSQLPKDRFSAERLKGVDSTLKIQPAKLEDSAVYLCASSDAGTGDHEQYFGPGTRLTVT.

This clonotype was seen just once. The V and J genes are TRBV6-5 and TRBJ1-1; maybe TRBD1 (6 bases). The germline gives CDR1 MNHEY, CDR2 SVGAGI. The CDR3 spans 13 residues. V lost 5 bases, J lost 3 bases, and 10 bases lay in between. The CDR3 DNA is TGTGCCAGCAGTAGACAGGCGGACACTGAAGCTTTCTTT. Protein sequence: CASSRQADTEAFF.

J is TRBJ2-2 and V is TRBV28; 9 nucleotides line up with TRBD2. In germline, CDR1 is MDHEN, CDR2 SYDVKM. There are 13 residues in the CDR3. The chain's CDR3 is CAGTSPNTGELFF. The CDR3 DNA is TGTGCGGGGACTAGCCCGAACACCGGGGAGCTGTTTTTT. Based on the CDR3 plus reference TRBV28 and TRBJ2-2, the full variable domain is DVKVTQSSRYLVKRTGEKVFLECVQDMDHENMFWYRQDPGLGLRLIYFSYDVKMKEKGDIPEGYSVSREKKERFSLILESASTNQTSMYLCAGTSPNTGELFFGEGSRLTVL.

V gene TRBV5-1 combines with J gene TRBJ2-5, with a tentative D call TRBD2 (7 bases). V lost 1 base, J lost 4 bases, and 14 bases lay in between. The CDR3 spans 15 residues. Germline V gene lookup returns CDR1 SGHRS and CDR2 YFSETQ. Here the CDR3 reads CASSLREGEAETQYF. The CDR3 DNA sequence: TGCGCCAGCAGCTTGAGGGAGGGGGAGGCAGAGACCCAGTACTTC.

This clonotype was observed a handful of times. The CDR3 reads CASSRGTGASTDTQYF. Written as DNA, the CDR3 is TGTGCCAGCAGCCGAGGGACAGGAGCTAGCACAGATACGCAGTATTTT. The J gene is TRBJ2-3, the V gene TRBV12-3 or TRBV12-4, with 8 bases aligning to TRBD1. This CDR3 spans 16 amino acids. Unmatched junction bases numbered 8, after V lost 6 bases and J lost 0 bases.

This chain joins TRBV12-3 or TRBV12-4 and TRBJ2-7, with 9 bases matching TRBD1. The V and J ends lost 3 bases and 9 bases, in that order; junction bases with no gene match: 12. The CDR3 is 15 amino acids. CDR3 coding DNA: TGTGCCAGCAGTTTTAGGGGACAGGGACTACTCGGGCAGTACTTC. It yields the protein CASSFRGQGLLGQYF.

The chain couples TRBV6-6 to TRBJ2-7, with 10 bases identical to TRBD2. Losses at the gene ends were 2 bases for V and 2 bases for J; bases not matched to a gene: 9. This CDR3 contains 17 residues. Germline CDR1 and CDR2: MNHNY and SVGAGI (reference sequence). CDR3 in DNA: TGTGCCAGCAGTTACCTCGGGCTACTAGCGGGGCCCTACGAGCAGTACTTC. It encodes CASSYLGLLAGPYEQYF.

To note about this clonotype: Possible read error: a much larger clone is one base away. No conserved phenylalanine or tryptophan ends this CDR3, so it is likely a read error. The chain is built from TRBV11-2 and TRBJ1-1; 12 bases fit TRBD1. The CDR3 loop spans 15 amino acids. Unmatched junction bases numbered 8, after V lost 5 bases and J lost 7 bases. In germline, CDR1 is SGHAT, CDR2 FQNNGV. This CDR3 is CASSPWGTGGFEAFL. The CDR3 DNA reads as TGTGCCAGCAGCCCGTGGGGGACAGGGGGCTTTGAAGCTTTCCTT.

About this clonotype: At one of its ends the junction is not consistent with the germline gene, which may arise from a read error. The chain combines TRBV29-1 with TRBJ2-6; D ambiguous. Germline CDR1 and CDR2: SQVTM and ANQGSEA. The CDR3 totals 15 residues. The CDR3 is CSALGFYSGSNVLTF. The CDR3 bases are TGCAGCGCCCTCGGGTTCTACTCTGGGTCCAACGTCCTGACTTTC.

CDR3 in DNA: TGTGCCAGCAGTCACCGGGACTACTACAATGAGCAGTTCTTC. Translating gives CASSHRDYYNEQFF. The chain carries TRBV28 and TRBJ2-1; 7 nucleotides agree with TRBD2. The trim removed 5 bases at V and 3 bases at J, leaving 4 bases unmatched. Germline V gives CDR1 MDHEN, CDR2 SYDVKM. This CDR3 spans 14 amino acids.

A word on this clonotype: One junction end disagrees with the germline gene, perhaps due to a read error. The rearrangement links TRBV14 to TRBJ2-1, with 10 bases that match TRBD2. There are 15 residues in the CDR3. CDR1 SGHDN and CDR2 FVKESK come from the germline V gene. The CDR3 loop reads CDSRRALAGYNEQFF. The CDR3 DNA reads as TGTGACAGCAGGAGGGCACTAGCGGGGTACAATGAGCAGTTCTTC.

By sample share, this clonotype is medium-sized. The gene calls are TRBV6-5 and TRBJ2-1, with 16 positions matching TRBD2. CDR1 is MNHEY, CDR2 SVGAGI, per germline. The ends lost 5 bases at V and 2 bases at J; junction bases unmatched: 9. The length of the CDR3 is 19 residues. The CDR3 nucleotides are TGTGCCAGCAGTCCCGGGACTAGCGGGAGGGCCGGCGCCTACAATGAGCAGTTCTTC. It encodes CASSPGTSGRAGAYNEQFF.

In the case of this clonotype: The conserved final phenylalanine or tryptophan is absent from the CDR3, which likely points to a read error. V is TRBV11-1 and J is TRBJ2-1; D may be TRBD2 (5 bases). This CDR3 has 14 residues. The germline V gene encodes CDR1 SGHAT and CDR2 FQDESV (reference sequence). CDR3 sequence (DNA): TGTGCCAGCAGCTTAGGTGGGGAGAGTAATGGGCAGTTCTCC. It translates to CASSLGGESNGQFS.

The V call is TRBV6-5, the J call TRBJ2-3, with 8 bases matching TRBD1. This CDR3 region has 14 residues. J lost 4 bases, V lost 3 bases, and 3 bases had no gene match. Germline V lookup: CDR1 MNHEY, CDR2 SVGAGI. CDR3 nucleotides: TGTGCCAGCAGTTATTTACAGGGGGCAGATACGCAGTATTTT. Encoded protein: CASSYLQGADTQYF.